The 5 T cell receptor beta chains below come from one sample, sequenced in a study of shared clonotypes between healthy human individuals. Positive CCR7 selection of CD45RO-negative cells yielded the naive CD8 cells, and terminally differentiated effector memory CD45RA+ cells were excluded. Some clones are missing from TCRdb's copy, which holds only in-frame ones; the method was immunoSEQ multiplex PCR. Of roughly 2.1 million clones in the sample, roughly 91% are singletons; the top ten hold 1.5% to 2%. Sequenced sample: naive CD8+ T cells from PBMCs. Source of these receptors: a man between 18 and 29 years old in good health. Some clones in this sample may be carry-over from other donors' samples.

Concerning this clone: Other DNA sequences of this sample code for an identical CDR3. The chain employs TRBV7-9 and TRBJ2-1; 7 nucleotides agree with TRBD2. The germline CDR1 and CDR2 sequences are SEHNR and FQNEAQ (reference sequence). The length of the CDR3 is 14 residues. The junction had 4 bases not matched to a gene; V was cut back by 4 bases and J by 4 bases. DNA of the CDR3: TGTGCCAGCAGCTCCGGGACTACATACAATGAGCAGTTCTTC. Its protein product is CASSSGTTYNEQFF.

The V gene is TRBV10-1, the J gene TRBJ1-1; D remains ambiguous. V shed 7 bases and J shed 4 bases, with 31 bases lying between them. The CDR3 has 19 residues. CDR1 is WNHNN and CDR2 is SYGVQD in the germline V gene (reference sequence). CDR3 residues: CASTPDRVRNPAIGTEAFF. DNA of the CDR3: TGCGCCAGCACCCCCGACCGGGTGAGAAACCCCGCGATCGGCACTGAAGCTTTCTTT.

The rearrangement uses TRBV5-4 and TRBJ2-5; 8 positions agree with TRBD2. With V trimmed by 4 bases and J by 5 bases, 10 bases remained unmatched. In germline, CDR1 is SGHNT, CDR2 YYREEE (reference sequence). CDR3 size: 15 residues. The chain's CDR3 is CASSVRREGPETQYF. CDR3 in DNA: TGTGCCAGCAGCGTGCGACGGGAGGGCCCGGAGACCCAGTACTTC.

This sequence joins TRBV28 and TRBJ2-1; 7 nucleotides match TRBD2. Trimming took 2 bases from V and 1 from J; bases not matched to a gene: 11. There are 18 residues in the CDR3. Germline values: CDR1 MDHEN, CDR2 SYDVKM. The CDR3 DNA follows: TGTGCCAGCAGTTTAGGATTCCTGCGGACTAGATCCTACAATGAGCAGTTCTTC. The encoded protein is CASSLGFLRTRSYNEQFF.

The chain employs TRBV5-1 and TRBJ2-1; maybe TRBD2 (5 bases). Between the trimmed V and J ends, which lost 4 bases and 2 bases, there was a span of 16 bases. From germline, CDR1 is SGHRS and CDR2 YFSETQ. The CDR3 is 16 residues long. The CDR3 DNA reads TGCGCCAGCAGCGGGAGAGGTGGGAGCCCCTACAATGAGCAGTTCTTC. Translated, it gives CASSGRGGSPYNEQFF.